The clone carrying this TCR beta chain appeared many times. These data belong to a study of molecular identifiers for immune sequencing clone quantification. From the PCR reads, TCRdb called clonotypes with MiXCR, one entry per CDR3 protein. The table shows about half a million distinct CDR3 sequences, with around 23% occurring only once. As CD8+CD4-CCR7+CD45RA+ cells, naive CD8 T cells were sorted. Sequences were obtained from naive CD8+ T cells from blood, with Jurkat cell RNA spiked in. The subset denotes: FACS-sorted CD8+CD4-CCR7+CD45RA+ naive T cells. This sequence originates from a human donor in good health. Some libraries in this study had Jurkat cell RNA spiked in.

The CDR3, as DNA: TGCGCCAGCAGCTCGTCTCTGGGACAGGGACATGAAAAACTGTTTTTT. Amino acids: CASSSSLGQGHEKLFF. The gene calls are TRBV4-1 and TRBJ1-4; 9 bases are a match to TRBD1. The CDR3 totals 16 residues. After removal of 5 bases from V and 6 bases from J, the junction contained 10 bases not matched to a gene. The germline V gene encodes CDR1 MGHRA and CDR2 YSYEKL.